This T cell receptor beta chain was observed in a study of T cell repertoires in aging, cancer and after chemotherapy. The germline V gene has CDR1 LNHDA and CDR2 SQIVND (reference sequence). The CDR3 spans 18 residues. The germline V and J ends were trimmed by 4 bases and 12 bases, with 31 bases remaining between them. In its sample, this clonotype is large. Amplification of TCR beta used genomic DNA extracted from peripheral blood. A mixed TRB-A/B primer pool amplified rearranged TRB by multiplex touch-down PCR. From the multiplex PCR reads, TCRdb called clonotypes with MiXCR, one entry per CDR3 protein. The sample consists of approximately 4,900 distinct CDR3 sequences, roughly 26% of them appearing once.

The sample consisted of blood. The clonotype comes from a human donor in good health. The chain carries TRBV19 and TRBJ2-1, with D tentatively TRBD2 (7 bases). The CDR3 reads CASSSYGGQGGVASGQFF. For the CDR3, the DNA is TGTGCCAGTAGTAGTTACGGGGGGCAAGGCGGGGTCGCGAGTGGGCAGTTCTTC. Drawing the rest from reference TRBV19 and TRBJ2-1, the complete variable domain is DGGITQSPKYLFRKEGQNVTLSCEQNLNHDAMYWYRQDPGQGLRLIYYSQIVNDFQKGDIAEGYSVSREKKESFPLTVTSAQKNPTAFYLCASSSYGGQGGVASGQFFGPGTRLTVL.